Each of the 26 T cell receptor beta chains below was sequenced from the same sample in a study of blood T cell repertoires in COVID-19. TCRdb's table, derived via immunoSEQ multiplex PCR, lists solely in-frame clones and lacks some. This table has 200,000 or so clones, around 86% appearing once. Material: PBMCs or T cells enriched from blood (not recorded which). Source of these receptors: a middle-aged woman with acute COVID-19.

This chain connects TRBV5-1 to TRBJ2-2, with 10 bases that match TRBD1. CDR3 length equals 16 residues. Germline V gene lookup returns CDR1 SGHRS and CDR2 YFSETQ. V lost 0 bases, J lost 6 bases, and 5 bases stayed unmatched. The CDR3: CASSLVGQGDSGELFF. Here the CDR3 DNA reads TGCGCCAGCAGCTTGGTAGGACAGGGGGACTCCGGGGAGCTGTTTTTT.

In DNA, the CDR3 is TGTGCCAGCTCACTAGCAGCTGAGCAGTTCTTC. Translation gives CASSLAAEQFF. The genes are TRBV19 and TRBJ2-1, with D maybe TRBD2 (6 bases). Germline V CDR1 and CDR2: LNHDA, SQIVND (reference sequence). The CDR3 loop spans 11 amino acids. V lost 9 bases to trimming and J lost 9 bases, with 12 bases between them.

The genes are TRBV7-9 and TRBJ2-3; TRBD2 might be the D (6 bases). This CDR3 region has 14 residues. Trimming removed 8 bases from V and 1 base from J, with 13 bases in between. Germline V gives CDR1 SEHNR, CDR2 FQNEAQ (reference sequence). Here the CDR3 reads CASSSSARTDTQYF. The CDR3 nucleotides are TGTGCCAGCTCTTCTAGCGCGCGCACAGATACGCAGTATTTT.

The CDR3 nucleotides read TGTGCCAGCAGCTTAGGGACAGGGCCTGGAAACACCATATATTTT. Its translation: CASSLGTGPGNTIYF. V is TRBV7-6 and J is TRBJ1-3, with TRBD1 identical over 8 bases. V lost 1 base to trimming and J lost 2 bases; unmatched junction nucleotides: 1. The CDR3 runs to 15 residues. The germline V gene has CDR1 SGHVS and CDR2 FNYEAQ.

This chain uses TRBV5-1 with TRBJ2-1, with a tentative D call TRBD2 (6 bases). Trimming stripped 3 bases from V and 12 bases from J, with 16 bases between. Per germline, CDR1 SGHRS and CDR2 YFSETQ. The CDR3 is 13 residues long. The CDR3 DNA follows: TGCGCCAGCAGCTACTCTATTAGCGGTTCGCAGTTCTTC. Translation: CASSYSISGSQFF.

The V call is TRBV7-2, the J call TRBJ2-1, with 11 nucleotides matching TRBD2. Per the germline V gene, CDR1 is SGHTA and CDR2 is FQGNSA. The length of the CDR3 is 15 residues. V lost 2 bases and J lost 9; bases outside the gene matches: 6. The CDR3 sequence: CASSLRDSGRGEQFF. CDR3 DNA: TGTGCCAGCAGCTTACGAGATAGCGGGAGGGGTGAGCAGTTCTTC.

The chain recombines TRBV5-1 with TRBJ1-3; the match to TRBD1 covers 7 bases. With 4 bases clipped from V and 3 bases from J, the junction kept 7 bases outside the gene matches. This CDR3 comprises 15 residues. Looked up from germline, CDR1 is SGHRS and CDR2 is YFSETQ. The CDR3 bases are TGCGCCAGCAGCCCAGGGGGTCCCAGTGGAAACACCATATATTTT. This gives the protein CASSPGGPSGNTIYF.

The V call is TRBV11-2, the J call TRBJ1-1, with D uncertain. V was trimmed by 6 bases and J by 4 bases, leaving 12 bases between them. Germline V gene data show CDR1 as SGHAT and CDR2 as FQNNGV. CDR3 size: 13 residues. The CDR3 reads CASRRAEGTEAFF. In DNA, the CDR3 is TGTGCCAGCAGACGAGCGGAGGGCACTGAAGCTTTCTTT.

This sequence joins TRBV9 and TRBJ2-1; TRBD1 matches 8 bases. The CDR3 has 15 residues. Germline V gene lookup returns CDR1 SGDLS and CDR2 YYNGEE. J lost 2 bases, V lost 3 bases, and 4 bases had no gene match. The CDR3: CASSETGGPYNEQFF. In DNA form, the CDR3 reads TGTGCCAGCAGCGAAACAGGGGGTCCCTACAATGAGCAGTTCTTC.

The chain recombines TRBV28 with TRBJ1-4; D not certain. Germline CDR1 and CDR2: MDHEN and SYDVKM. The CDR3 is made up of 13 amino acids. Trimming removed 3 bases from V and 4 bases from J, with 6 bases in between. The DNA of the CDR3 is TGTGCCAGCAGTTTGTTCGGTAATGAAAAACTGTTTTTT. Translating gives CASSLFGNEKLFF.

The rearrangement joins TRBV6-2 or TRBV6-3 to TRBJ1-1; D remains ambiguous. Germline V lookup: CDR1 MNHEY, CDR2 SVGEGT. Trimming left V 6 bases short and J 4 bases short, with 18 bases between. The CDR3 is made up of 15 amino acids. Here the CDR3 DNA reads TGTGCCAGCAGCCACAACAAAAAAAGAGGCACTGAAGCTTTCTTT. Its protein is CASSHNKKRGTEAFF.

The chain joins TRBV28 to TRBJ1-2, with a possible D match to TRBD1 (6 bases). This CDR3 has 13 amino acids. The V and J ends lost 2 bases and 8 bases respectively, with 12 bases between them. Per germline, CDR1 MDHEN and CDR2 SYDVKM. The CDR3 reads CASSLGYRAGYTF. CDR3 DNA: TGTGCCAGCAGTTTAGGATACAGGGCCGGCTACACCTTC.

The chain employs TRBV5-1 and TRBJ1-2; D is perhaps TRBD1 (6 bases). Germline CDR1 and CDR2: SGHRS and YFSETQ. The CDR3 sequence is 14 residues long. The ends were cut back, 4 bases at V and 8 bases at J, with 18 bases in the middle. The CDR3 sequence: CASSPTTGSSGYTF. The CDR3, as DNA: TGCGCCAGCAGCCCCACCACAGGGAGCTCGGGCTACACCTTC.

This clone was observed a handful of times. V and J are TRBV29-1 and TRBJ2-7; 11 bases match TRBD1. The V segment lost 4 bases and the J segment 7 bases; nucleotides outside the gene matches: 6. Germline CDR1 reads SQVTM; CDR2 reads ANQGSEA. CDR3 length: 13 residues. The CDR3 DNA sequence: TGCAGCGTTGGAGCCGGGACAGGGGGTGAGCAGTACTTC. Protein: CSVGAGTGGEQYF.

The chain has TRBV7-9 and TRBJ2-1; no definite D call. Trimming shortened V by 4 bases and J by 6 bases, and 22 bases separated the two germline ends. The CDR3 runs 17 residues. Germline V gene data show CDR1 as SEHNR and CDR2 as FQNEAQ (reference sequence). The CDR3 region is CASSSEPSVRRSNEQFF. The CDR3, as DNA: TGTGCCAGCAGCTCGGAACCAAGCGTACGAAGAAGCAATGAGCAGTTCTTC.

J is TRBJ2-1 and V is TRBV6-1, with TRBD2 matching over 10 bases. This CDR3 has 16 amino acids. In germline, CDR1 is MNHNS, CDR2 SASEGT. J lost 3 bases, V lost 2 bases, and 4 bases had no gene match. The CDR3 spells CASSEILAGNYNEQFF. The CDR3, as DNA: TGTGCCAGCAGTGAAATACTAGCGGGGAACTACAATGAGCAGTTCTTC.

Only one count was recorded for this clone. V and J are TRBV10-3 and TRBJ1-1, with D maybe TRBD1 (5 bases). Per germline, CDR1 ENHRY and CDR2 SYGVKD. The CDR3 loop spans 15 amino acids. V lost 0 bases and J 7 bases, leaving 15 bases between the germline ends. CDR3 coding DNA: TGTGCCATCAGTGAGTCGCTGGGGCCCACAATTGAAGCTTTCTTT. Amino acid sequence: CAISESLGPTIEAFF.

The chain recombines TRBV6-5 with TRBJ1-3; 7 nucleotides align to TRBD1. With V trimmed by 5 bases and J by 0 bases, 4 bases remained unmatched. CDR1 is MNHEY and CDR2 is SVGAGI in the germline V gene. The CDR3 length is 15 residues. As DNA, the CDR3 is TGTGCCAGCAGTCGAGGGACAGCCTCTGGAAACACCATATATTTT. The encoded protein is CASSRGTASGNTIYF.

The genes are TRBV15 and TRBJ2-3; maybe TRBD2 (5 bases). V was clipped by 2 bases and J by 5 bases, with 8 bases between them. The CDR3 loop spans 13 amino acids. Germline CDR1 LNHNV, CDR2 YYDKDF (reference sequence). This chain's CDR3 is CATSRLGVDTQYF. For the CDR3, the DNA is TGTGCCACCAGCAGACTGGGAGTAGATACGCAGTATTTT.

This clone has just a few counts. The CDR3 is CASSPGTGVSPLHF. The DNA for the CDR3 is TGTGCCAGCAGTCCCGGGACAGGGGTCTCACCCCTCCACTTT. The V call is TRBV27, the J call TRBJ1-6, with TRBD1 identical over 10 bases. Germline V gene data show CDR1 as MNHEY and CDR2 as SMNVEV (reference sequence). The CDR3 runs 14 residues. The J segment lost 10 bases and the V segment lost 5 bases, leaving 5 bases of the junction unmatched.

The chain combines TRBV19 with TRBJ1-1, with D hard to call. Germline V gene lookup returns CDR1 LNHDA and CDR2 SQIVND (reference sequence). V was trimmed by 8 bases and J by 11 bases, leaving 12 bases between them. The CDR3 has 10 residues. As DNA, the CDR3 is TGTGCCAGTTTCTCCCAACGGGCTTTCTTT. Translation gives CASFSQRAFF. The full variable domain, its missing parts supplied by reference TRBV19 and TRBJ1-1, is DGGITQSPKYLFRKEGQNVTLSCEQNLNHDAMYWYRQDPGQGLRLIYYSQIVNDFQKGDIAEGYSVSREKKESFPLTVTSAQKNPTAFYLCASFSQRAFFGQGTRLTVV.

The chain couples TRBV7-2 to TRBJ1-3; D gene ambiguous. V was trimmed by 3 bases and J by 4 bases, leaving 10 bases between them. CDR1 is SGHTA, CDR2 FQGNSA, per germline. The length of the CDR3 is 14 residues. CDR3 bases: TGTGCCAGCAGCTTCCAAGTCCTAGGAAACACCATATATTTT. Translated: CASSFQVLGNTIYF.

The chain's CDR3 is CASSLWTGKSYNEQFF. CDR3 nucleotide sequence: TGTGCCAGCAGTTTATGGACAGGGAAGAGCTACAATGAGCAGTTCTTC. The J gene is TRBJ2-1, the V gene TRBV27, with TRBD1 identical over 8 bases. V was clipped by 1 base and J by 3 bases; unmatched bases: 5. The CDR3 is made up of 16 amino acids. CDR1 and CDR2 from the germline V gene are MNHEY and SMNVEV (reference sequence).

The table lists this clone with a few counts. This sequence joins TRBV5-1 and TRBJ2-5, with 7 positions matching TRBD2. The CDR3 extends over 17 amino acids. Looked up from germline, CDR1 is SGHRS and CDR2 is YFSETQ. With V trimmed by 0 bases and J by 3 bases, 11 bases remained unmatched. CDR3: CASSLERGSSQKETQYF. Here the CDR3 DNA reads TGCGCCAGCAGCTTGGAACGCGGGAGCAGTCAAAAAGAGACCCAGTACTTC.

The CDR3 loop is CASSLSGFGAYEQYF. As DNA, the CDR3 is TGTGCCAGCAGTTTATCGGGCTTTGGCGCCTACGAGCAGTACTTC. The chain combines TRBV27 with TRBJ2-7; D is undetermined. The CDR3 is made up of 15 amino acids. Germline-derived CDR1 and CDR2 are MNHEY and SMNVEV (reference sequence). V gave up 0 bases and J gave up 2 bases, with 11 bases separating them.

The chain has TRBV27 and TRBJ2-3; maybe TRBD1 (5 bases). Trimming stripped 5 bases from V and 7 bases from J, with 16 bases between. The CDR3 is 14 amino acids. The germline V gene has CDR1 MNHEY and CDR2 SMNVEV (reference sequence). The CDR3 coding sequence is TGTGCCAGCAGTGGGTTTGGGGCCGTCAATACGCAGTATTTT. This sequence encodes CASSGFGAVNTQYF.